This T cell receptor (beta chain) is from a study of tumor and adjacent non-tumor tissue in lung cancer. Study outcomes and limitations: Tumor repertoires had a smaller top 100 clone share than normal lung. TCR diversity was significantly greater in tumor than normal lung tissue.

As to this clonotype: Its antigen is as yet unknown. The junction differs from germline at one of its ends, possibly a read error.

CDR1 is SGHAT, CDR2 FQDESV, per germline (reference sequence). The CDR3 is 14 amino acids. A modified ARM-PCR protocol with three rounds of nested PCR amplified TCRbeta. TCRdb reprocessed the multiplex PCR reads via MiXCR and lists one record per CDR3 protein. The sample holds some 93,000 distinct CDR3 sequences, about 67% seen once. This sample's RNA came from whole unsorted tissue. This sequence was found in a man between 60 and 75 years old with non-small cell lung cancer. The specimen sequenced was lung tumor tissue. This sequence joins TRBV11-1 and TRBJ2-7; unclear D gene. This chain's CDR3 is CASSFPGGVYEQHF. In DNA, the CDR3 is TGTGCCAGCAGCTTTCCTGGCGGCGTCTACGAGCAGCACTTC.